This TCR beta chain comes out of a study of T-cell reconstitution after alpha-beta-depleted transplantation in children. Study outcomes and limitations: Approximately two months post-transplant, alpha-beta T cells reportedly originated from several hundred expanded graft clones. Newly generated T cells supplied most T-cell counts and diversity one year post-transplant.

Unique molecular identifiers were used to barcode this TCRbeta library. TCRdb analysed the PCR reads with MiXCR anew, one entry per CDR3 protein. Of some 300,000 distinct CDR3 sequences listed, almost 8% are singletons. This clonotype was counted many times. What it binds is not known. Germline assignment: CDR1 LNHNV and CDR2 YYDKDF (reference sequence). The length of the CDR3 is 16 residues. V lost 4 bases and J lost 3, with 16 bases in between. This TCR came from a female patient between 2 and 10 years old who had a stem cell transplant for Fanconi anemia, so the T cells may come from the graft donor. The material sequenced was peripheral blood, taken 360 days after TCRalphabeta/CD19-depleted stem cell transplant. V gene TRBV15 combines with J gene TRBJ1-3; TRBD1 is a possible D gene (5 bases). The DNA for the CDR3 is TGTGCCACCAGCAACGTTCGGGGCCTCCTTGGAAACACCATATATTTT. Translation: CATSNVRGLLGNTIYF.